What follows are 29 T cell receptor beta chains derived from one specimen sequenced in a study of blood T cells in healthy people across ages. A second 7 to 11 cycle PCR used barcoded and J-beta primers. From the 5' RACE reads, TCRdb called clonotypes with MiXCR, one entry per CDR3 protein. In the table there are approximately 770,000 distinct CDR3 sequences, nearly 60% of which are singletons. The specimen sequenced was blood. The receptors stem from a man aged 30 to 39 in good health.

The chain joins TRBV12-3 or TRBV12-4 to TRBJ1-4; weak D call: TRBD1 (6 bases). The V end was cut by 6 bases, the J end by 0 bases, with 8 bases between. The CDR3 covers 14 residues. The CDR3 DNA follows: TGTGCCAGCAGGGACAGTACAACTAATGAAAAACTGTTTTTT. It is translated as CASRDSTTNEKLFF.

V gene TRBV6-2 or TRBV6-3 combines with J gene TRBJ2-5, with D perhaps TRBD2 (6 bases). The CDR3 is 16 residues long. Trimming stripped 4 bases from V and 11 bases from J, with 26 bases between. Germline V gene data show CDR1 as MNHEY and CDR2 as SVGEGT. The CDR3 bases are TGTGCCAGCAGTTCCCTCCCTGATGCGGGGCTAACCAAGCAGTACTTC. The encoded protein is CASSSLPDAGLTKQYF.

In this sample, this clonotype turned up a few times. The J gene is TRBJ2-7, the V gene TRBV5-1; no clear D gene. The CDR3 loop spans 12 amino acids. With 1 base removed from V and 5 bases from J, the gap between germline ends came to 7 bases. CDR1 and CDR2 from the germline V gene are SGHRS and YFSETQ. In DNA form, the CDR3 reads TGCGCCAGCAGCTTGAACACTCACGAGCAGTACTTC. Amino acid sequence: CASSLNTHEQYF. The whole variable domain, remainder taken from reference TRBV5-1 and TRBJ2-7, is KAGVTQTPRYLIKTRGQQVTLSCSPISGHRSVSWYQQTPGQGLQFLFEYFSETQRNKGNFPGRFSGRQFSNSRSEMNVSTLELGDSALYLCASSLNTHEQYFGPGTRLTVT.

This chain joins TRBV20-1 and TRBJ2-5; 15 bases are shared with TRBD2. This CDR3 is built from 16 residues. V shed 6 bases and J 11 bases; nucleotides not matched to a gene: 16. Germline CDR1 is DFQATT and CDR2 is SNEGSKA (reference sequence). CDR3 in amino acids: CSAQAGLAGGYDEQYF. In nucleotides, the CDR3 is TGCAGTGCCCAAGCCGGACTAGCGGGAGGGTACGATGAGCAGTACTTC.

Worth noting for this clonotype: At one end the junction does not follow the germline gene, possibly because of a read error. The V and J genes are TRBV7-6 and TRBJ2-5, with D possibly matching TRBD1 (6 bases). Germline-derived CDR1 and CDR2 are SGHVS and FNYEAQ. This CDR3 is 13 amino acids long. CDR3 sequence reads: CAGSLAGAETQYF. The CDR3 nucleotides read TGTGCCGGCAGCTTAGCAGGGGCCGAGACCCAGTACTTC.

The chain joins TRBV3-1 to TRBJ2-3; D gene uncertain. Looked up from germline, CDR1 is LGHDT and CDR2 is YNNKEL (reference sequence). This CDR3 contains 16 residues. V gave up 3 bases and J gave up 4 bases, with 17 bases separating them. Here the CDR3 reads CASSQTGPTGPDTQYF. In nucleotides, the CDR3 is TGTGCCAGCAGCCAGACTGGACCGACCGGGCCAGATACGCAGTATTTT.

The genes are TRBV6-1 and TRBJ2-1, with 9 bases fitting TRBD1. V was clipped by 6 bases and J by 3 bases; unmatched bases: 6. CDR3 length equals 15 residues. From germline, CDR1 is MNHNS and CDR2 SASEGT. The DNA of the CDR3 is TGTGCCAGCAGGGGAGGGACAGGGCACTACAATGAGCAGTTCTTC. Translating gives CASRGGTGHYNEQFF.

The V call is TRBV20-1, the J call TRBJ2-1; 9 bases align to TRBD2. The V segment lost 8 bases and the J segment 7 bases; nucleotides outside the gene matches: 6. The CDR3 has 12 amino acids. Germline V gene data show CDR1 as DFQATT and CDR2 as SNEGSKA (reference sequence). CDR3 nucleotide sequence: TGCAGTCCCGCGGGAGGGATTAATGAGCAGTTCTTC. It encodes CSPAGGINEQFF.

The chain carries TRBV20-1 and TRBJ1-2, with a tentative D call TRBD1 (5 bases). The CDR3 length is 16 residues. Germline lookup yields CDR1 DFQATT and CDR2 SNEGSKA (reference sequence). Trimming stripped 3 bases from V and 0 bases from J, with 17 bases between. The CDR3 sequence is CSARGPGGPANYGYTF. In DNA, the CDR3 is TGCAGTGCTAGGGGACCGGGAGGTCCAGCTAACTATGGCTACACCTTC.

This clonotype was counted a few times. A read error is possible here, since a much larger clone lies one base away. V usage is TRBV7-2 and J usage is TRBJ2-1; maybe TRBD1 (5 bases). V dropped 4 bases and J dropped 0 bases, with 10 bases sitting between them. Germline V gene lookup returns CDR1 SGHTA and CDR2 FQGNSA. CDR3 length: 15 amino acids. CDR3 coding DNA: TGTGCCAGCAGCTGGAGCGACAGCTCCTACAATGAGCAGTTCTTC. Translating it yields CASSWSDSSYNEQFF.

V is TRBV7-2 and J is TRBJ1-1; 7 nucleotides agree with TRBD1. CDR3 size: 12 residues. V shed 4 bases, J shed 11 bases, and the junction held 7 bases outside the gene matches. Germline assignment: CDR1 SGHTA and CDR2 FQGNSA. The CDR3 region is CASSSSTGRAFF. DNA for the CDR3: TGTGCCAGCAGCTCGTCGACAGGGCGGGCTTTCTTT.

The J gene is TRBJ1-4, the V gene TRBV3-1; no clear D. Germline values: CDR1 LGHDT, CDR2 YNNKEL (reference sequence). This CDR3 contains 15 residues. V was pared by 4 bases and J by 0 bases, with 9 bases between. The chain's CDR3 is CASSRDGATNEKLFF. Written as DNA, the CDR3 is TGTGCCAGCAGCCGTGACGGTGCAACTAATGAAAAACTGTTTTTT.

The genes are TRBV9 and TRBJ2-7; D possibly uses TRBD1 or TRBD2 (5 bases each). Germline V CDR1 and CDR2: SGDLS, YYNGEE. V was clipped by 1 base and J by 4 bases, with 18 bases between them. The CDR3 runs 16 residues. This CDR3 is CASSVTPRGAPYEQYF. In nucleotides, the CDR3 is TGTGCCAGCAGCGTAACCCCTCGAGGGGCGCCGTACGAGCAGTACTTC. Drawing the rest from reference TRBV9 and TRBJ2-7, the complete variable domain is DSGVTQTPKHLITATGQRVTLRCSPRSGDLSVYWYQQSLDQGLQFLIQYYNGEERAKGNILERFSAQQFPDLHSELNLSSLELGDSALYFCASSVTPRGAPYEQYFGPGTRLTVT.

The CDR3 reads CASTTGAVRYF. The CDR3 DNA reads as TGTGCCAGCACCACAGGAGCCGTCAGGTATTTT. V is TRBV7-2 and J is TRBJ2-3; a possible D gene is TRBD1 (5 bases). Germline CDR1 and CDR2: SGHTA and FQGNSA. V was trimmed by 7 bases and J by 14 bases, leaving 16 bases between them. The CDR3 runs 11 residues.

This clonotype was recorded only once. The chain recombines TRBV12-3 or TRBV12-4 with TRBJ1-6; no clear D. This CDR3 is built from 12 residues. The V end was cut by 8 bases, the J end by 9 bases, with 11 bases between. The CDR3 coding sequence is TGTGCCAGCGGAACCCTAGGTTCACCCCTCCACTTT. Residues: CASGTLGSPLHF.

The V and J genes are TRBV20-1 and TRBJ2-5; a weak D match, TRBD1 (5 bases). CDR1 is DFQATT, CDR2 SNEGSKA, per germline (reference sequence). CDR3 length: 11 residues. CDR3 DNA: TGCAGCCCGCAGGGTCAAGAGACCCAGTACTTC. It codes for CSPQGQETQYF.

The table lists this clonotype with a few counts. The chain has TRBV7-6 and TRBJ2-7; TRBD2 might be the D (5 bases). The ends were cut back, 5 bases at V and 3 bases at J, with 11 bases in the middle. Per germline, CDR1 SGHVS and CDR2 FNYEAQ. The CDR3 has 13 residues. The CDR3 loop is CASSPWTGYEQYF. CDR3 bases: TGTGCCAGCAGCCCGTGGACTGGCTACGAGCAGTACTTC.

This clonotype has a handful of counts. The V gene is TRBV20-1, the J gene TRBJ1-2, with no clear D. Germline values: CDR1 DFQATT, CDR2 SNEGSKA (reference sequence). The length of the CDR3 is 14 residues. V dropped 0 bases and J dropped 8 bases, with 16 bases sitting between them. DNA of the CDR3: TGCAGTGCTAGAGATACTTCCTTGTCGTGGGGCTACACCTTC. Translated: CSARDTSLSWGYTF.

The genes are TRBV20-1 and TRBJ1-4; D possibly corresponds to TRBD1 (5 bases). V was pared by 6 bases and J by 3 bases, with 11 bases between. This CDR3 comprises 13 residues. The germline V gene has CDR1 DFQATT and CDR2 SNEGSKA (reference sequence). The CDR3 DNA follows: TGCAGTGCCCTCTGGGGGTCTAATGAAAAACTGTTTTTT. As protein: CSALWGSNEKLFF.

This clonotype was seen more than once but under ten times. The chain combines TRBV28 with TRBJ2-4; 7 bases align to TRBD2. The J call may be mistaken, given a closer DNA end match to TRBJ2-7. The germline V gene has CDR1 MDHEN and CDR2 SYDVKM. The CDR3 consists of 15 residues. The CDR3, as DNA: TGTGCCAGCAGTTACCGGGACTACTCTTCCTACGAGCAGTACTTC. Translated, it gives CASSYRDYSSYEQYF.

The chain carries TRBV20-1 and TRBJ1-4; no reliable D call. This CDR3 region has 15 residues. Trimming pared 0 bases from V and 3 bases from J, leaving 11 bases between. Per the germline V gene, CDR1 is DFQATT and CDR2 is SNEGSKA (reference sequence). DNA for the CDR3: TGCAGTGCTAGAGATCCGAGGGATTCTAATGAAAAACTGTTTTTT. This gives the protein CSARDPRDSNEKLFF.

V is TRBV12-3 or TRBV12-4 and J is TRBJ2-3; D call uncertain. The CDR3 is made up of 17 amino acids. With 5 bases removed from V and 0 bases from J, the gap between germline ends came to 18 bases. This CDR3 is CASSPGRSPFSTDTQYF. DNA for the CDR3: TGTGCCAGCAGTCCAGGCCGGAGCCCCTTTAGCACAGATACGCAGTATTTT.

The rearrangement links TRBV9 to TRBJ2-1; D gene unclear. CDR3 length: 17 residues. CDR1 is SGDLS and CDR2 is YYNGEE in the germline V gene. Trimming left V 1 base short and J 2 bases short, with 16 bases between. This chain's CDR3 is CASSVLPGQGTYNEQFF. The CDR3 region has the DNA TGTGCCAGCAGCGTATTACCAGGTCAAGGCACCTACAATGAGCAGTTCTTC.

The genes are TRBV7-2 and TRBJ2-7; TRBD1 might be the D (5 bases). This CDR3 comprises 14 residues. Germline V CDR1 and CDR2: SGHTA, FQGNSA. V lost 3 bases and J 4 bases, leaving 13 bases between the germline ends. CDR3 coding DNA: TGTGCCAGCAGCTTTCTAAAGGGGCTATACGAGCAGTACTTC. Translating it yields CASSFLKGLYEQYF.

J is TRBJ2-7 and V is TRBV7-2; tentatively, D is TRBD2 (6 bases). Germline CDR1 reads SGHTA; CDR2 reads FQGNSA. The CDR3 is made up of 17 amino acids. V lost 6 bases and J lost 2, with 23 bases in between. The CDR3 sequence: CASSRGPSAGRTYEQYF. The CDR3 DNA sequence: TGTGCCAGCAGTCGCGGGCCCTCGGCGGGGCGAACCTACGAGCAGTACTTC.

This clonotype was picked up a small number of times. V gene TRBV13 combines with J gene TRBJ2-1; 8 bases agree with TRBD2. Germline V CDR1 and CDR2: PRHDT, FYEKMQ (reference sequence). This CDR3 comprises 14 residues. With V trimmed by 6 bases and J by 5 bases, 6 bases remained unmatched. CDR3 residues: CASRRTGGDNEQFF. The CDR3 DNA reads TGTGCCAGCAGGCGGACCGGGGGGGACAATGAGCAGTTCTTC.

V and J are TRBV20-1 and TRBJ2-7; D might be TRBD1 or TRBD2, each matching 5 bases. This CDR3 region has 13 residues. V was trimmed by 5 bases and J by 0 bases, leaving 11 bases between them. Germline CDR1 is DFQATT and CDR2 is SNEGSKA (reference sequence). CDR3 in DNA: TGCAGTGCTTGGGACGGCAACTCCTACGAGCAGTACTTC. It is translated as CSAWDGNSYEQYF.

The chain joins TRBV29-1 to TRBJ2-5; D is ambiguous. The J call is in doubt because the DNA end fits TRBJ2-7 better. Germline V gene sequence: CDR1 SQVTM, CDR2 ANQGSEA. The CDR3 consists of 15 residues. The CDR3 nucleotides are TGCAGCGCTAGTAGGTTTCATGGGATTTCCTACGAGCAGTACTTC. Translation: CSASRFHGISYEQYF.

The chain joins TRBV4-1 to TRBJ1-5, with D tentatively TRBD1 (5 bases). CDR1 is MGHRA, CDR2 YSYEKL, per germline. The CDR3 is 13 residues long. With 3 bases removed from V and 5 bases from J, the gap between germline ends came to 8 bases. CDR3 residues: CASSQVQDQPQHF. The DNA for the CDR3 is TGCGCCAGCAGCCAGGTACAGGATCAGCCCCAGCATTTT.